Here is one TCR beta chain with its context. The study enrolled healthy HIV-negative adults without recent acute infections or vaccinations as donors. This entry belongs to a study of shared clonotypes between healthy human individuals. V lost 0 bases, J lost 8 bases, and 11 bases lay in between. Germline V gene data show CDR1 as SGHNT and CDR2 as YYREEE (reference sequence). This CDR3 has 13 amino acids. Per the authors' pipeline: ImmunoSEQ supplied junction-only sequences lacking quality scores, so filtering was different. The method was immunoSEQ multiplex PCR; TCRdb's version includes in-frame clones alone and lacks a portion of them. That table is the source of V, J and clone size, and D and trimming were worked out from the DNA. The sample contains 2.5 million or so clones, around 90% of which appear only once.

The J gene is TRBJ1-2, the V gene TRBV5-4, with a tentative D call TRBD1 (5 bases). This clonotype was sampled from a man between 18 and 29 years old in good health. Sequencing was done on a sample of naive CD4+ T cells sorted from blood. Subset indicated: CD45RA+ positively selected. The chain's CDR3 is CASSLEGIRGYTF. CDR3 DNA: TGTGCCAGCAGCTTGGAGGGGATACGAGGCTACACCTTC. Using reference TRBV5-4 and TRBJ1-2 for the parts outside the CDR3, the full variable domain is ETGVTQSPTHLIKTRGQQVTLRCSSQSGHNTVSWYQQALGQGPQFIFQYYREEENGRGNFPPRFSGLQFPNYSSELNVNALELDDSALYLCASSLEGIRGYTFGSGTRLTVV.